Shown below are 5 T cell receptor beta chains from a single sample sequenced in a study of blood T cell repertoires in COVID-19 (TCRdb year 2020). Receptor amplification or capture employed the immunoSEQ multiplex PCR assay. What TCRdb holds here is the immuneACCESS table cut down to in-frame rearrangements. Part of the clones is not present; checked against another copy, under half of the missing clones reflect an unresolved V gene, and the others are unexplained. This sample comprises fewer than 200,000 clones, approximately 80% of them detected only once. The top ten hold around 12% of the sample. Sequencing was done on a sample of PBMCs or T cells enriched from blood (not recorded which). The receptors were gathered from a man aged 50 to 59 who had recovered from COVID-19.

The rearrangement joins TRBV7-3 to TRBJ2-1, with 11 bases fitting TRBD2. Losses at the gene ends were 2 bases for V and 10 bases for J; bases not matched to a gene: 4. The CDR3 contains 14 residues. Germline V gene sequence: CDR1 SGHTA, CDR2 FQGTGA. CDR3 DNA sequence: TGTGCCAGCAGCTTACTAGCGGGGGGACAAGAGCAGTTCTTC. Its protein product is CASSLLAGGQEQFF.

V is TRBV11-2 and J is TRBJ1-4; a weak D match, TRBD1 (6 bases). V shed 5 bases and J shed 4 bases, with 11 bases lying between them. The CDR3 runs to 14 residues. Germline assignment: CDR1 SGHAT and CDR2 FQNNGV. The CDR3 region has the DNA TGTGCCAGCAGCCCGGGACAATTTAATGAAAAACTGTTTTTT. As protein: CASSPGQFNEKLFF.

The rearrangement uses TRBV27 and TRBJ1-2, with TRBD1 as a possible D gene (6 bases). V was shortened by 4 bases and J by 2 bases, with 8 bases between the two germline ends. The CDR3 is 13 residues long. Germline V CDR1 and CDR2: MNHEY, SMNVEV (reference sequence). The CDR3 DNA reads TGTGCCAGCAGTTCAGGGGTCAACTATGGCTACACCTTC. Its protein is CASSSGVNYGYTF.

The genes are TRBV5-4 and TRBJ1-2; TRBD1 aligns across 8 bases. V trimming: 4 bases; J trimming: 0 bases; junction bases outside the gene matches: 8. CDR3 length: 16 residues. From germline, CDR1 is SGHNT and CDR2 YYREEE (reference sequence). The CDR3 is CASSPDRVIANYGYTF. In nucleotides, the CDR3 is TGTGCCAGCAGCCCGGACAGGGTCATTGCTAACTATGGCTACACCTTC. Combining the CDR3 with reference TRBV5-4 and TRBJ1-2 gives the whole variable domain ETGVTQSPTHLIKTRGQQVTLRCSSQSGHNTVSWYQQALGQGPQFIFQYYREEENGRGNFPPRFSGLQFPNYSSELNVNALELDDSALYLCASSPDRVIANYGYTFGSGTRLTVV.

This sequence joins TRBV7-9 and TRBJ1-1; D gene unclear. CDR1 is SEHNR and CDR2 is FQNEAQ in the germline V gene (reference sequence). The CDR3 is made up of 13 amino acids. V lost 8 bases and J lost 1, with 11 bases in between. The CDR3 loop reads CASEKEQNTEAFF. The CDR3, as DNA: TGTGCCAGCGAAAAAGAGCAGAACACTGAAGCTTTCTTT.